The T cell receptor beta chain under discussion was sequenced for a study of blood T cell repertoires in COVID-19. As for the study in general: The study drew acute and convalescent COVID-19 samples from the United States, Italy and Spain.

Clinical history reported by participants formed the basis on which cohorts were assigned. As processed by the authors: Quantification of nucleated cells was approximated via reference gene primer amplification. Only in-frame clones appear in the TCRdb table, and some are missing; sequencing was by immunoSEQ multiplex PCR. V, J and clone size derive from that table, while D and trimming were established from the DNA sequence. The sample consists of over 200,000 clones, around 90% of them appearing once. This CDR3 is built from 16 residues. Trimming left V 2 bases short and J 2 bases short, with 13 bases between. Germline V gene lookup returns CDR1 WNHNN and CDR2 SYGVQD (reference sequence).

This sequence originates from a human donor in a cohort exposed to, infected with or recovered from COVID-19 (not recorded which). The donor label of this sample is uncertain. The chain links TRBV10-1 to TRBJ1-3; D unresolved. The sequenced sample was PBMCs or T cells enriched from blood (not recorded which). DNA for the CDR3: TGCGCCAGCAGTGAGGGAGGGTATCAAGCTGGAAACACCATATATTTT. This encodes CASSEGGYQAGNTIYF.